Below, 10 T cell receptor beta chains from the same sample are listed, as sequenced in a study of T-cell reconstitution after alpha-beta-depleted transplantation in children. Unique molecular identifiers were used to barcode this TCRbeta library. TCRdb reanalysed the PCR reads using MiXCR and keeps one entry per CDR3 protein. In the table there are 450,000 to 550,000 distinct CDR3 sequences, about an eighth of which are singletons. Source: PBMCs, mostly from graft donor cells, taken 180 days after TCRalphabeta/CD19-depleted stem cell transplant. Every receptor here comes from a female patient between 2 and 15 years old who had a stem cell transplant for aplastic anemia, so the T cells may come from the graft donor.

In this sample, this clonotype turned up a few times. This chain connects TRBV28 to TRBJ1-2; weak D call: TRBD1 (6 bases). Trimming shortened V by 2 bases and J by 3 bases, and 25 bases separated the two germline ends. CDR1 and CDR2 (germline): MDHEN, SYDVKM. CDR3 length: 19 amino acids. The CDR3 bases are TGTGCCAGCAGTTTACCGCCCGTTTACCCTTTTAGACAGGACTATGGCTACACCTTC. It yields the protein CASSLPPVYPFRQDYGYTF.

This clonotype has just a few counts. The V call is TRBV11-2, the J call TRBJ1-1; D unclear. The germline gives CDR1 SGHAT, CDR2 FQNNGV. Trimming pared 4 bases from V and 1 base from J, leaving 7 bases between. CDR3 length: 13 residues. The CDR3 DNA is TGTGCCAGCAGCTCACTTCCGAACACTGAAGCTTTCTTT. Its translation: CASSSLPNTEAFF.

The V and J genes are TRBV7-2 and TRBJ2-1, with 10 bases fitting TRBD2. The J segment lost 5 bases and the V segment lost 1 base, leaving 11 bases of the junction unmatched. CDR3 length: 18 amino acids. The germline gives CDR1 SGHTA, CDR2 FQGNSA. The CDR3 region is CASSLVLAGVGKNNEQFF. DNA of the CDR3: TGTGCCAGCAGCTTAGTGCTAGCGGGAGTAGGAAAGAACAATGAGCAGTTCTTC. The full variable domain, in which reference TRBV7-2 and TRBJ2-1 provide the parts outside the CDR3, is GAGVSQSPSNKVTEKGKDVELRCDPISGHTALYWYRQSLGQGLEFLIYFQGNSAPDKSGLPSDRFSAERTGGSVSTLTIQRTQQEDSAVYLCASSLVLAGVGKNNEQFFGPGTRLTVL.

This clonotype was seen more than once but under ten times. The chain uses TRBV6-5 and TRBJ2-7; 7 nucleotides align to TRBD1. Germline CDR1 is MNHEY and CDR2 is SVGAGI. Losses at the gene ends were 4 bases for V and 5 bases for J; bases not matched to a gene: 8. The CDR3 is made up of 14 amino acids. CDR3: CASSLTGFQNEQYF. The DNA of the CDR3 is TGTGCCAGCAGTTTGACAGGGTTCCAAAACGAGCAGTACTTC.

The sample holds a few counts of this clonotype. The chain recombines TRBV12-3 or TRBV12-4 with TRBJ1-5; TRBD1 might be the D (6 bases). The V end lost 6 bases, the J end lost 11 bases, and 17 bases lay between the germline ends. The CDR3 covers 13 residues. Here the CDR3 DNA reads TGTGCCAGCAGCACAGGGCCCCATTGGGCCCAGCATTTT. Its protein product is CASSTGPHWAQHF.

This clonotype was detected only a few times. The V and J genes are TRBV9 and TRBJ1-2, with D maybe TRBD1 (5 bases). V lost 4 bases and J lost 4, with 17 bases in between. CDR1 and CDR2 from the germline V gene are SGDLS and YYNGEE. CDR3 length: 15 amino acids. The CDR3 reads CASSPGPTFVYGYTF. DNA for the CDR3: TGTGCCAGCAGCCCGGGACCTACTTTTGTCTATGGCTACACCTTC.

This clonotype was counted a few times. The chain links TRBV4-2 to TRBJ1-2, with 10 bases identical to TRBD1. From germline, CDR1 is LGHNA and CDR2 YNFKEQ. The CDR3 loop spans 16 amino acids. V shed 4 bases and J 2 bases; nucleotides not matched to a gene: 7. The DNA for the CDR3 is TGTGCCAGCAGCCCCGGGACAGGGGTTCTAAACTATGGCTACACCTTC. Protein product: CASSPGTGVLNYGYTF.

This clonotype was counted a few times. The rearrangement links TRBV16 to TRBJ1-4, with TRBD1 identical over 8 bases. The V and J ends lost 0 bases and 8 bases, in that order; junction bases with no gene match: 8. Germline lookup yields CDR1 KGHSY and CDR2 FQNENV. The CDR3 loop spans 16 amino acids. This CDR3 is CASSQSRTGKLEKLFF. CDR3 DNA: TGTGCCAGCAGCCAATCGAGGACAGGGAAGTTAGAAAAACTGTTTTTT. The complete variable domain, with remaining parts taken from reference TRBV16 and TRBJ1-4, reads GEEVAQTPKHLVRGEGQKAKLYCAPIKGHSYVFWYQQVLKNEFKFLISFQNENVFDETGMPKERFSAKCLPNSPCSLEIQATKLEDSAVYFCASSQSRTGKLEKLFFGSGTQLSVL.

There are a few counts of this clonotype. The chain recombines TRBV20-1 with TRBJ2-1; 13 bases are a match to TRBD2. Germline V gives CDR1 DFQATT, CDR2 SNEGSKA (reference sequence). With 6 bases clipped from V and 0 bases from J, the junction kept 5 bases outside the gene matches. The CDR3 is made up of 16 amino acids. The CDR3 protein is CSALGTSGASYNEQFF. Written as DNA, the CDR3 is TGCAGTGCCCTCGGGACTAGCGGGGCCTCCTACAATGAGCAGTTCTTC.

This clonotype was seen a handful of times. CDR3 residues: CASSPGGTGNQPQHF. CDR3 DNA: TGTGCCAGCAGCCCGGGGGGGACAGGGAATCAGCCCCAGCATTTT. The chain uses TRBV12-3 or TRBV12-4 and TRBJ1-5; 9 positions match TRBD1. The CDR3 consists of 15 residues. Trimming cost V 6 bases and J 4 bases; bases outside gene matches: 7.